Listed here are 27 T cell receptor beta chains from one sample, sequenced in a study of tumor and adjacent non-tumor tissue in lung cancer. A modified ARM-PCR protocol with three rounds of nested PCR amplified TCRbeta. TCRdb passed the multiplex PCR reads through MiXCR, listing each CDR3 protein once. The repertoire holds roughly 74,000 distinct CDR3 sequences, over 65% seen once, with under 40% in the top ten. This sample's RNA came from whole unsorted tissue. The normal lung tissue was taken more than 3 cm from the tumor edge. Sample: distant non-tumor lung tissue. The source of these receptors is a man in his 70s with non-small cell lung cancer.

This chain links TRBV11-2 with TRBJ2-7; 7 bases map to TRBD2. V shed 6 bases, J shed 4 bases, and the junction held 9 bases outside the gene matches. The length of the CDR3 is 14 residues. Germline V gene sequence: CDR1 SGHAT, CDR2 FQNNGV. CDR3 DNA sequence: TGTGCCAGCAGTTGGACTAGGGAATGGTACGAGCAGTACTTC. The encoded protein is CASSWTREWYEQYF.

As for this clonotype: An end of the junction differs from the germline gene, which may be a read error. The V and J genes are TRBV27 and TRBJ2-2; D might be TRBD1 (7 bases). The germline V gene encodes CDR1 MNHEY and CDR2 SMNVEV (reference sequence). The CDR3 length is 15 residues. The CDR3 sequence is CASSFGTANTGGLFF. DNA for the CDR3: TGTGCCAGCAGTTTCGGGACAGCTAACACCGGGGGGCTGTTTTTT.

As to this clonotype: This likely comes from a read error, as the CDR3 has no conserved phenylalanine or tryptophan at its end. The chain combines TRBV13 with TRBJ1-2, with D perhaps TRBD1 (6 bases). This CDR3 has 15 residues. With 5 bases removed from V and 6 bases from J, the gap between germline ends came to 19 bases. Germline V gene sequence: CDR1 PRHDT, CDR2 FYEKMQ (reference sequence). CDR3 sequence: CASSPGAPGYNGYTL. In DNA, the CDR3 is TGTGCCAGCAGCCCAGGGGCTCCGGGATATAATGGCTACACCTTA.

V gene TRBV10-1 combines with J gene TRBJ2-1, with 11 bases fitting TRBD2. Losses at the gene ends were 6 bases for V and 10 bases for J; bases not matched to a gene: 11. This CDR3 is built from 15 residues. Germline V gene sequence: CDR1 WNHNN, CDR2 SYGVQD (reference sequence). The CDR3 bases are TGCGCCAGCAGCCCGACTAGCGGGGCCTGCAAAGAGCAGTTCTTC. It yields the protein CASSPTSGACKEQFF.

Details on this clonotype: A read error may explain this, as a much larger clone is one base away. This sequence joins TRBV6-6 and TRBJ2-1, with 13 positions matching TRBD2. There are 17 residues in the CDR3. Germline CDR1 MNHNY, CDR2 SVGAGI (reference sequence). The V segment lost 9 bases and the J segment 9 bases; nucleotides outside the gene matches: 17. The CDR3 here is CARSNPRLAGGVGEQFF. The CDR3, as DNA: TGTGCCAGAAGTAACCCGAGACTAGCGGGAGGCGTAGGTGAGCAGTTCTTC.

The chain has TRBV5-5 and TRBJ2-1; 7 bases are shared with TRBD1. This CDR3 contains 15 residues. Germline CDR1 reads SGHKS; CDR2 reads YYEKEE (reference sequence). The trim removed 4 bases at V and 6 bases at J, leaving 10 bases unmatched. DNA for the CDR3: TGTGCCAGCAGCCACGACAGGGTGCGAGGCAATGAGCAGTTCTTC. It is translated as CASSHDRVRGNEQFF.

Note on this clonotype: A read error is possible here, since a much larger clone lies one base away. The chain recombines TRBV12-5 with TRBJ1-5; D remains unclear. This CDR3 comprises 15 residues. The germline CDR1 and CDR2 sequences are LGHNT and FRNRAP. The CDR3: CAGGPARQSNQPRHF. DNA of the CDR3: TGTGCTGGTGGGCCCGCCCGGCAGTCCAATCAGCCCCGGCATTTT. The full variable domain, in which reference TRBV12-5 and TRBJ1-5 provide the parts outside the CDR3, is DARVTQTPRHKVTEMGQEVTMRCQPILGHNTVFWYRQTMMQGLELLAYFRNRAPLDDSGMPKDRFSAEMPDATLATLKIQPSEPRDSAVYFCAGGPARQSNQPRHFGDGTRLSIL.

The rearrangement links TRBV11-1 to TRBJ2-7, with a weak D call TRBD1 (5 bases). V gave up 4 bases and J gave up 2 bases, with 9 bases separating them. CDR3 length: 13 amino acids. Germline-derived CDR1 and CDR2 are SGHAT and FQDESV (reference sequence). CDR3 in amino acids: CASSYRSAYEQYF. In nucleotides, the CDR3 is TGTGCCAGCAGCTACAGGTCGGCCTACGAGCAGTACTTC.

This clonotype came up once. The gene calls are TRBV19 and TRBJ1-2; unclear D gene. Germline values: CDR1 LNHDA, CDR2 SQIVND (reference sequence). This CDR3 region has 11 residues. Trimming took 5 bases from V and 10 from J, leaving 11 bases between them. The chain's CDR3 is CASSWRHDYTF. The CDR3, as DNA: TGTGCCAGTAGTTGGCGACATGACTACACCTTC.

This chain links TRBV6-5 with TRBJ2-7, with 8 bases fitting TRBD1. With V trimmed by 8 bases and J by 7 bases, 16 bases remained unmatched. Per the germline V gene, CDR1 is MNHEY and CDR2 is SVGAGI. The CDR3 length is 15 residues. CDR3 amino acids: CASGEDQGAGSEQYF. The DNA for the CDR3 is TGTGCCAGCGGAGAAGATCAGGGGGCTGGGAGTGAGCAGTACTTC.

Worth noting for this clonotype: A junction boundary mismatches the germline segment, possibly from a read error. The V gene is TRBV19, the J gene TRBJ1-5, with 7 bases fitting TRBD1. Per the germline V gene, CDR1 is LNHDA and CDR2 is SQIVND (reference sequence). The CDR3 consists of 14 residues. This CDR3 reads CACSDTGVGQPQHF. In DNA form, the CDR3 reads TGTGCCTGTAGTGACACAGGGGTTGGTCAGCCCCAGCATTTT. Using reference TRBV19 and TRBJ1-5 for the parts outside the CDR3, the full variable domain is DGGITQSPKYLFRKEGQNVTLSCEQNLNHDAMYWYRQDPGQGLRLIYYSQIVNDFQKGDIAEGYSVSREKKESFPLTVTSAQKNPTAFYLCACSDTGVGQPQHFGDGTRLSIL.

This clonotype was seen only once. The junction and the germline gene differ at one end; a read error may be behind it. CDR3 in amino acids: CANSLDPAGGRGEQFF. CDR3 in DNA: TGTGCCAACAGCTTAGATCCCGCGGGGGGCAGGGGTGAGCAATTCTTC. This chain links TRBV11-3 with TRBJ2-1; 8 bases are shared with TRBD2. The CDR3 sequence is 16 residues long. Germline lookup yields CDR1 SGHNT and CDR2 YENEEA.

As for this clonotype: At one end, the junction sequence differs from germline, possibly due to a read error. The rearrangement links TRBV10-3 to TRBJ2-1; 9 bases agree with TRBD2. The CDR3 is made up of 18 amino acids. CDR1 ENHRY and CDR2 SYGVKD come from the germline V gene. DNA for the CDR3: TGTGCCAACAGTTCCAATTCCTCGCGGGGGGGAACCTACAATGAGCACTTCTTC. Residues: CANSSNSSRGGTYNEHFF.

The V call is TRBV5-1, the J call TRBJ2-7; TRBD1 is a possible D gene (5 bases). Germline CDR1 is SGHRS and CDR2 is YFSETQ. CDR3 length equals 14 residues. The V and J ends lost 0 bases and 6 bases respectively, with 13 bases between them. The DNA for the CDR3 is TGCGCCAGCAGCTTGGACGGACATGCCCTCGAGCAGTACTTC. Translation: CASSLDGHALEQYF.

This chain joins TRBV6-6 and TRBJ2-7, with D uncertain. CDR1 is MNHNY, CDR2 SVGAGI, per germline (reference sequence). This CDR3 spans 13 amino acids. CDR3 loop: CYSLSAGDYEQYF. For the CDR3, the DNA is TGTTACAGCCTGTCGGCAGGTGATTACGAGCAGTACTTC.

This clonotype has at least ten counts. The DNA is left out, because the CDR3 cannot be placed on it with certainty; the CDR3 is given as TCRdb lists it. The CDR3 loop is CSVLGTGGSAGELFF. The rearrangement uses TRBV29-1 and TRBJ2-2; the table names TRBD2, a call not compared with the DNA. The CDR3 sequence runs 15 residues, both termini included. Per the germline V gene, CDR1 is SQVTM and CDR2 is ANQGSEA.

Worth noting for this clonotype: With a much larger clone just one base away, this may be a read error. V usage is TRBV7-9 and J usage is TRBJ1-5; TRBD1 might be the D (5 bases). In germline, CDR1 is SEHNR, CDR2 FQNEAQ (reference sequence). The CDR3 consists of 15 residues. The CDR3 here is CASSNGGSSIQPQHF. The CDR3 nucleotides are TGTGCCAGCAGTAATGGGGGTTCTAGCATTCAGCCCCAGCATTTT.

The chain uses TRBV9 and TRBJ1-1; D possibly corresponds to TRBD1 (6 bases). Between the trimmed V and J ends, which lost 4 bases and 2 bases, there was a span of 15 bases. The length of the CDR3 is 15 residues. Germline CDR1 SGDLS, CDR2 YYNGEE. For the CDR3, the DNA is TGTGCCAGCAGCCGTTCGACAGGTACCAACACTGAAGCTTTCTTT. Amino acid sequence: CASSRSTGTNTEAFF. Based on the CDR3 plus reference TRBV9 and TRBJ1-1, the full variable domain is DSGVTQTPKHLITATGQRVTLRCSPRSGDLSVYWYQQSLDQGLQFLIQYYNGEERAKGNILERFSAQQFPDLHSELNLSSLELGDSALYFCASSRSTGTNTEAFFGQGTRLTVV.

V is TRBV11-3 and J is TRBJ2-7; 8 nucleotides match TRBD2. Germline V gene data show CDR1 as SGHNT and CDR2 as YENEEA. This CDR3 comprises 15 residues. V was pared by 5 bases and J by 6 bases, with 12 bases of the junction left unmatched. CDR3 region: CASSQGTSGNSEQYF. The DNA of the CDR3 is TGTGCCAGCAGCCAAGGGACTAGTGGAAACTCCGAGCAGTACTTC. The entire variable domain, with the rest obtained from reference TRBV11-3 and TRBJ2-7, is as follows: EAGVVQSPRYKIIEKKQPVAFWCNPISGHNTLYWYLQNLGQGPELLIRYENEEAVDDSQLPKDRFSAERLKGVDSTLKIQPAELGDSAVYLCASSQGTSGNSEQYFGPGTRLTVT.

As regards this clonotype: The junction differs from germline at one of its ends, possibly a read error. The CDR3 DNA is TGTACCAGCAGTTCGATCAACCCAGGGGATCCCGGGGAGCCGTTTTTT. As protein: CTSSSINPGDPGEPFF. The chain joins TRBV28 to TRBJ2-2, with D maybe TRBD1 (6 bases). From germline, CDR1 is MDHEN and CDR2 SYDVKM. The CDR3 covers 16 residues.

On this clonotype itself: Germline and junction disagree at one end, which may indicate a read error. The gene calls are TRBV12-3 or TRBV12-4 and TRBJ2-3; D is perhaps TRBD2 (5 bases). This CDR3 is built from 14 residues. CDR3 in DNA: TGTGTCAGCAGTCATAGGACTAGCACAGATACGCAGTATTTT. Its protein is CVSSHRTSTDTQYF.

The chain combines TRBV29-1 with TRBJ2-5; D remains unclear. Germline loops: CDR1 SQVTM, CDR2 ANQGSEA. Trimming stripped 6 bases from V and 11 bases from J, with 22 bases between. CDR3 length: 13 amino acids. CDR3 residues: CSVAHGFQERQYF. CDR3 bases: TGCAGCGTGGCCCACGGGTTCCAAGAGAGACAGTACTTC.

This chain connects TRBV20-1 to TRBJ2-1; 9 nucleotides align to TRBD2. Germline V gene data show CDR1 as DFQATT and CDR2 as SNEGSKA (reference sequence). CDR3 length: 15 amino acids. The V gene end was trimmed by 7 bases and the J gene end by 6 bases; junction bases not matched to a gene: 13. The CDR3: CSVPRGRAVPNEQFF. The CDR3 region has the DNA TGCAGTGTACCTCGCGGGAGGGCCGTCCCCAATGAGCAGTTCTTC.

This clonotype was seen only a few times. This likely comes from a read error, as the CDR3 has no conserved phenylalanine or tryptophan at its end. The chain links TRBV5-1 to TRBJ2-3; TRBD2 matches 8 bases. The CDR3 has 14 residues. V lost 4 bases to trimming and J lost 6 bases; unmatched junction nucleotides: 7. Germline-derived CDR1 and CDR2 are SGHRS and YFSETQ. The CDR3 DNA is TGCGCCAGCAGCCTGGGACTAGTAGCGGATACGCAGTATTTA. Translated: CASSLGLVADTQYL.

This clonotype was seen ten or more times. The chain combines TRBV10-2 with TRBJ2-7; maybe TRBD2 (6 bases). Germline V gives CDR1 WSHSY, CDR2 SAAADI. Trimming cost V 0 bases and J 2 bases, with 11 bases left between them. The CDR3 contains 15 residues. DNA for the CDR3: TGCGCCAGCAGTGAGTCGGGACGACTAGCCTACGAGCAGTACTTC. Residues: CASSESGRLAYEQYF.

On this clonotype itself: Compared with germline, one end of the junction differs, possibly owing to a read error. The chain recombines TRBV4-2 with TRBJ2-2, with TRBD2 matching over 9 bases. Germline V gene data show CDR1 as LGHNA and CDR2 as YNFKEQ. This CDR3 spans 17 amino acids. CDR3: CANSQDYRGGAPGELFF. As DNA, the CDR3 is TGTGCCAACAGCCAAGATTATCGCGGGGGGGCACCCGGGGAGCTGTTTTTT.

Note on this clonotype: At one of its ends the junction is not consistent with the germline gene, which may arise from a read error. J is TRBJ2-2 and V is TRBV11-3; tentative D call: TRBD2 (7 bases). The V gene's germline CDR1 is SGHNT and CDR2 YENEEA. The CDR3 consists of 17 residues. The CDR3 bases are TGTGCCAGCAGGTCAGGGGTGACTAGCCTGAACACCGGGAAGCTGTTTTTT. The encoded protein is CASRSGVTSLNTGKLFF. Combining the CDR3 with reference TRBV11-3 and TRBJ2-2 gives the whole variable domain EAGVVQSPRYKIIEKKQPVAFWCNPISGHNTLYWYLQNLGQGPELLIRYENEEAVDDSQLPKDRFSAERLKGVDSTLKIQPAELGDSAVYLCASRSGVTSLNTGKLFFGEGSRLTVL.